This TCR beta chain was recorded in a study of identical twins. TCRdb called the 5' RACE reads again in MiXCR, with one record for every CDR3 protein. The data hold under 350,000 distinct CDR3 sequences, with 7.5% to 9.5% observed a single time. Study findings and constraints: Within cord blood, abundant beta clonotypes carried fewer insertions, but memory repertoires showed no such trend.

This clonotype was counted ten times or more. Its antigen is unknown. The CDR3 extends over 14 amino acids. Germline CDR1 is ENHRY and CDR2 is SYGVKD. V was shortened by 2 bases and J by 3 bases, with 11 bases between the two germline ends. This sample also belongs to another study, concerning yellow fever vaccine responses in identical twins.

The receptor comes from a woman aged 18-29 years in good health. The V call is TRBV10-3, the J call TRBJ2-7; D uncertain. Specimen: CD8+ T cells sorted from blood. In DNA form, the CDR3 reads TGTGCCATCAGTGAGGAGCTTAGGGTCTACGAGCAGTACTTC. Residues: CAISEELRVYEQYF.